What follows are 25 T cell receptor beta chains derived from one specimen sequenced in a study of identical twins. TCRdb independently ran MiXCR on the 5' RACE reads; one entry per CDR3 protein. The repertoire holds about 150,000 distinct CDR3 sequences, with roughly 3.3% as singletons. The specimen sequenced was memory T cells sorted from blood. These receptors came from a man between 18 and 35 years old in good health.

This clonotype was counted ten times or more. This chain joins TRBV11-2 and TRBJ2-2; 15 bases match TRBD2. Trimming at V came to 4 bases and at J to 8 bases, leaving 5 bases not matched to a gene. Per germline, CDR1 SGHAT and CDR2 FQNNGV. The CDR3 consists of 16 residues. CDR3 DNA: TGTGCCAGCAGCTCCCCGGGACTAGCGGGAGGTGGGGAGCTGTTTTTT. It translates to CASSSPGLAGGGELFF.

This clonotype was recorded at least ten times. The gene calls are TRBV12-3 or TRBV12-4 and TRBJ2-5; D may be TRBD2 (6 bases). Deletions cut 2 bases from V and 1 base from J, with 8 bases between. The CDR3 extends over 14 amino acids. The CDR3 is CASSLRRVQETQYF. CDR3 sequence (DNA): TGTGCCAGCAGTTTACGGAGGGTCCAAGAGACCCAGTACTTC.

This clonotype was detected many times. The rearrangement uses TRBV7-8 and TRBJ2-3; D possibly corresponds to TRBD2 (6 bases). The CDR3 covers 17 residues. Trimming cost V 5 bases and J 2 bases, with 20 bases left between them. Germline V gene sequence: CDR1 SGHVS, CDR2 FQNEAQ. In nucleotides, the CDR3 is TGTGCCAGCAGCCCCCTCCGTGTCGGGAGTGTCACAGATACGCAGTATTTT. Its protein product is CASSPLRVGSVTDTQYF. Based on the CDR3 plus reference TRBV7-8 and TRBJ2-3, the full variable domain is GAGVSQSPRYKVAKRGQDVALRCDPISGHVSLFWYQQALGQGPEFLTYFQNEAQLDKSGLPSDRFFAERPEGSVSTLKIQRTQQEDSAVYLCASSPLRVGSVTDTQYFGPGTRLTVL.

This clonotype has at least ten counts. The V call is TRBV3-1, the J call TRBJ2-1; D is possibly TRBD1 (5 bases). V was clipped by 1 base and J by 12 bases, with 19 bases between them. From germline, CDR1 is LGHDT and CDR2 YNNKEL (reference sequence). The CDR3 loop spans 15 amino acids. For the CDR3, the DNA is TGTGCCAGCAGCCAAGGGCAACAACAAGGGGTTAGGCAGTTCTTC. This translates into CASSQGQQQGVRQFF.

This clonotype was seen at least ten times. The rearrangement links TRBV10-3 to TRBJ2-1; D is unresolved. CDR3 length equals 12 residues. The germline CDR1 and CDR2 sequences are ENHRY and SYGVKD. V was clipped by 3 bases and J by 6 bases, with 6 bases between them. In DNA, the CDR3 is TGTGCCATCAGTGATCTGGTCAATGAGCAGTTCTTC. Translating it yields CAISDLVNEQFF.

There are a few counts of this clonotype. This chain uses TRBV7-8 with TRBJ2-1; D possibly corresponds to TRBD2 (6 bases). Germline assignment: CDR1 SGHVS and CDR2 FQNEAQ. V was shortened by 1 base and J by 2 bases, with 12 bases between the two germline ends. There are 16 residues in the CDR3. In DNA, the CDR3 is TGTGCCAGCAGCTTAGATAGGGAGCGGGCCTACAATGAGCAGTTCTTC. This codes for CASSLDRERAYNEQFF.

In its sample, this clonotype was seen many times. The chain employs TRBV6-1 and TRBJ2-2; no reliable D call. CDR3 length: 14 amino acids. CDR1 is MNHNS, CDR2 SASEGT, per germline. V was trimmed by 7 bases and J by 2 bases, leaving 11 bases between them. The CDR3 coding sequence is TGTGCCAGCACCCAGACGGCTAACACCGGGGAGCTGTTTTTT. Amino acid sequence: CASTQTANTGELFF.

This clonotype was seen repeatedly, ten times or more. This rearrangement joins TRBV12-3 or TRBV12-4 to TRBJ2-3; no firm D call. There are 15 residues in the CDR3. Trimming shortened V by 5 bases and J by 0 bases, and 12 bases separated the two germline ends. The CDR3 DNA reads as TGTGCCAGCAGTCTTCTAGACCTAAGCACAGATACGCAGTATTTT. This sequence encodes CASSLLDLSTDTQYF.

This clonotype was counted a few times. The chain recombines TRBV20-1 with TRBJ2-3; unclear D gene. The V end lost 3 bases, the J end lost 4 bases, and 17 bases lay between the germline ends. The CDR3 covers 15 residues. The germline V gene has CDR1 DFQATT and CDR2 SNEGSKA (reference sequence). CDR3 amino acids: CSASRWSHDPDTQYF. In DNA form, the CDR3 reads TGCAGTGCTAGTAGGTGGAGCCACGACCCAGATACGCAGTATTTT.

This clonotype was seen ten or more times. This sequence joins TRBV5-1 and TRBJ1-6, with D perhaps matching TRBD1 (5 bases). Trimming left V 4 bases short and J 7 bases short, with 15 bases between. The CDR3 totals 15 residues. Germline V lookup: CDR1 SGHRS, CDR2 YFSETQ. The CDR3 sequence: CASSRMGTDNSPLHF. CDR3 DNA: TGCGCCAGCAGCCGCATGGGGACGGACAATTCACCCCTCCACTTT. The variable domain in full, completed from reference TRBV5-1 and TRBJ1-6, reads KAGVTQTPRYLIKTRGQQVTLSCSPISGHRSVSWYQQTPGQGLQFLFEYFSETQRNKGNFPGRFSGRQFSNSRSEMNVSTLELGDSALYLCASSRMGTDNSPLHFGNGTRLTVT.

This clonotype has only a few counts. The chain recombines TRBV28 with TRBJ2-5; TRBD1 might be the D (6 bases). Germline-derived CDR1 and CDR2 are MDHEN and SYDVKM. CDR3 length: 14 amino acids. The ends were cut back, 3 bases at V and 3 bases at J, with 11 bases in the middle. CDR3 region: CASSFMDRKETQYF. The CDR3 nucleotides read TGTGCCAGCAGTTTCATGGACAGAAAAGAGACCCAGTACTTC. Using reference TRBV28 and TRBJ2-5 for the parts outside the CDR3, the full variable domain is DVKVTQSSRYLVKRTGEKVFLECVQDMDHENMFWYRQDPGLGLRLIYFSYDVKMKEKGDIPEGYSVSREKKERFSLILESASTNQTSMYLCASSFMDRKETQYFGPGTRLLVL.

This clonotype was counted ten times or more. This CDR3 reads CASSYGDRVHEQYF. The CDR3 DNA is TGTGCCAGCAGTTACGGGGACAGGGTCCACGAGCAGTACTTC. The chain uses TRBV6-2 or TRBV6-3 and TRBJ2-7, with 9 bases lining up with TRBD1. In germline, CDR1 is MNHEY, CDR2 SVGEGT. The CDR3 length is 14 residues. V lost 2 bases and J lost 5; bases outside the gene matches: 4.

This clonotype showed up many times. The chain employs TRBV6-2 or TRBV6-3 and TRBJ1-1, with 8 bases matching TRBD1. The CDR3 is made up of 15 amino acids. CDR1 and CDR2 (germline): MNHEY, SVGEGT. V dropped 5 bases and J dropped 2; count of bases not matched to a gene: 7. The CDR3 here is CASSPLQGANTEAFF. CDR3 in DNA: TGTGCCAGCAGTCCACTCCAGGGGGCTAACACTGAAGCTTTCTTT.

In its sample, this clonotype was seen many times. This sequence joins TRBV5-1 and TRBJ1-1, with D perhaps matching TRBD1 (6 bases). In germline, CDR1 is SGHRS, CDR2 YFSETQ. V lost 3 bases, J lost 0 bases, and 6 bases lay in between. The CDR3 spans 13 residues. The CDR3 region has the DNA TGCGCCAGCAGCTGGACAGTGAACACTGAAGCTTTCTTT. It specifies CASSWTVNTEAFF.

This clonotype occurred many times. The chain carries TRBV11-3 and TRBJ1-1; D possibly corresponds to TRBD1 (5 bases). The length of the CDR3 is 12 residues. Trimming stripped 5 bases from V and 5 bases from J, with 9 bases between. Germline V gene lookup returns CDR1 SGHNT and CDR2 YENEEA. The CDR3 region has the DNA TGTGCCAGCAGCGGTGAGGGGACTGAAGCTTTCTTT. This gives the protein CASSGEGTEAFF.

This clonotype has at least ten counts. The chain has TRBV5-1 and TRBJ2-3; 8 nucleotides agree with TRBD2. This CDR3 contains 14 residues. Germline CDR1 SGHRS, CDR2 YFSETQ. V shed 7 bases, J shed 4 bases, and the junction held 8 bases outside the gene matches. The CDR3 coding sequence is TGCGCCAGCTCCCTTGGACTAGCCCCAGATACGCAGTATTTT. This translates into CASSLGLAPDTQYF.

This clonotype was detected many times. V usage is TRBV7-2 and J usage is TRBJ2-7, with D unresolved. Germline V lookup: CDR1 SGHTA, CDR2 FQGNSA. This CDR3 is 11 amino acids long. Trimming stripped 6 bases from V and 6 bases from J, with 9 bases between. The CDR3 nucleotides are TGTGCCAGCAGATCCATCCGCGAGCAGTACTTC. It encodes CASRSIREQYF.

At least ten counts were recorded for this clonotype. The chain carries TRBV29-1 and TRBJ2-3, with D possibly being TRBD2 (6 bases). V shed 7 bases and J shed 2 bases, with 16 bases lying between them. CDR1 is SQVTM, CDR2 ANQGSEA, per germline. The CDR3 length is 14 residues. CDR3 sequence reads: CSAGGVAVTDTQYF. The CDR3 DNA follows: TGCAGCGCAGGAGGGGTAGCGGTCACAGATACGCAGTATTTT.

This clonotype came up many times. The chain employs TRBV4-1 and TRBJ2-3, with D tentatively TRBD1 or TRBD2 (5 bases each). The CDR3 contains 14 residues. V was trimmed by 3 bases and J by 6 bases, leaving 13 bases between them. Per germline, CDR1 MGHRA and CDR2 YSYEKL. CDR3: CASSQQGEGDTQYF. The CDR3 bases are TGCGCCAGCAGCCAGCAGGGTGAGGGCGATACGCAGTATTTT.

This clonotype was seen repeatedly, ten times or more. The chain uses TRBV5-1 and TRBJ2-2, with 8 bases fitting TRBD1. Looked up from germline, CDR1 is SGHRS and CDR2 is YFSETQ. The CDR3 runs to 15 residues. After removal of 4 bases from V and 6 bases from J, the junction contained 8 bases not matched to a gene. The DNA for the CDR3 is TGCGCCAGCAGCCTGGACAGGGTGACGGCCGGGGAGCTGTTTTTT. This gives the protein CASSLDRVTAGELFF.

This clonotype came up many times. This chain uses TRBV7-7 with TRBJ2-7; D gene unclear. Germline V lookup: CDR1 SSHAT, CDR2 FNYEAQ (reference sequence). The CDR3 length is 13 residues. V lost 4 bases, J lost 4 bases, and 11 bases lay in between. The CDR3 is CASSSQFGYEQYF. The DNA of the CDR3 is TGTGCCAGCAGCTCCCAGTTTGGATACGAGCAGTACTTC.

Ten or more counts support this clonotype. The rearrangement uses TRBV7-9 and TRBJ2-1; D ambiguous. The CDR3 loop spans 12 amino acids. V lost 5 bases and J 6 bases, leaving 8 bases between the germline ends. CDR1 and CDR2 (germline): SEHNR, FQNEAQ (reference sequence). The DNA for the CDR3 is TGTGCCAGCAGCATCTACCCCAATGAGCAGTTCTTC. Amino acids: CASSIYPNEQFF.

This clonotype occurred many times. V is TRBV6-2 or TRBV6-3 and J is TRBJ2-7; D may be TRBD2 (5 bases). CDR3 length equals 14 residues. Trimming pared 0 bases from V and 2 bases from J, leaving 8 bases between. Germline V gene sequence: CDR1 MNHEY, CDR2 SVGEGT. The CDR3 region has the DNA TGTGCCAGCAGTTACTCAGCGGAGCCCTACGAGCAGTACTTC. Its translation is CASSYSAEPYEQYF.

Turning to this clonotype: A much bigger clone sits one base away, suggesting this may be a read error. As the CDR3 is not closed by the conserved phenylalanine or tryptophan, this likely results from a read error. The chain employs TRBV7-2 and TRBJ1-2, with a tentative D call TRBD1 (5 bases). V lost 8 bases, J lost 3 bases, and 16 bases lay in between. The CDR3 length is 14 residues. Germline V gene lookup returns CDR1 SGHTA and CDR2 FQGNSA. The CDR3 loop is CASSHKGLDYGYTS. CDR3 in DNA: TGTGCCAGCTCCCATAAGGGGCTGGACTATGGCTACACCTCC.

This clonotype was seen many times. The chain employs TRBV27 and TRBJ2-5, with D unclear. The germline V gene has CDR1 MNHEY and CDR2 SMNVEV (reference sequence). This CDR3 is 13 amino acids long. The V and J ends lost 3 bases and 1 base respectively, with 6 bases between them. The CDR3 DNA reads TGTGCCAGCAGTTTGTGGGGCCAAGAGACCCAGTACTTC. Translated: CASSLWGQETQYF.